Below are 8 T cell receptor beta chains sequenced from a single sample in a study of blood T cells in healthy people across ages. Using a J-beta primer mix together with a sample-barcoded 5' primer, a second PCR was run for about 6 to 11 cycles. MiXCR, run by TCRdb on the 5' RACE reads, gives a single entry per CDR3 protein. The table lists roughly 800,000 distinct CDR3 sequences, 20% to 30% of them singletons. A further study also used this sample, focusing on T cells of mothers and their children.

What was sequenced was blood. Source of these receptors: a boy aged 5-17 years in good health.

The CDR3 reads CSAPGQGMDTQYF. The CDR3 coding sequence is TGCAGTGCCCCGGGACAGGGGATGGATACGCAGTATTTT. The V and J genes are TRBV20-1 and TRBJ2-3; 10 nucleotides match TRBD1. The germline V gene has CDR1 DFQATT and CDR2 SNEGSKA (reference sequence). The length of the CDR3 is 13 residues. Trimming cost V 6 bases and J 6 bases; bases outside gene matches: 6.

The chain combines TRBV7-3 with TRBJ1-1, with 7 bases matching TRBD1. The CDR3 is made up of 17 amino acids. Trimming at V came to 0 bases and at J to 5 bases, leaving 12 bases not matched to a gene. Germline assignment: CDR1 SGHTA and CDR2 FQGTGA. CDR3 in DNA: TGTGCCAGCAGCTTAACCGTGACAGGGTCTATGGGGACTGAAGCTTTCTTT. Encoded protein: CASSLTVTGSMGTEAFF.

In DNA, the CDR3 is TGTGCCAGCAGCTCCCTACTAGCGGGGGGTGCCACAGATACGCAGTATTTT. Translated: CASSSLLAGGATDTQYF. V and J are TRBV13 and TRBJ2-3; 12 nucleotides agree with TRBD2. The trim removed 4 bases at V and 2 bases at J, leaving 7 bases unmatched. CDR1 PRHDT and CDR2 FYEKMQ come from the germline V gene (reference sequence). This CDR3 comprises 17 residues. Complete variable domain (other parts from reference TRBV13 and TRBJ2-3): AAGVIQSPRHLIKEKRETATLKCYPIPRHDTVYWYQQGPGQDPQFLISFYEKMQSDKGSIPDRFSAQQFSDYHSELNMSSLELGDSALYFCASSSLLAGGATDTQYFGPGTRLTVL.

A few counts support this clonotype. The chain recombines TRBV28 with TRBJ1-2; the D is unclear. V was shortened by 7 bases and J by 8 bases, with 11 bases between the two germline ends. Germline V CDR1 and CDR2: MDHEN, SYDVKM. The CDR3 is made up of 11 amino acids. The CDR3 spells CASTQVRGYTF. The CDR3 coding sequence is TGTGCCAGCACCCAAGTCAGGGGCTACACCTTC.

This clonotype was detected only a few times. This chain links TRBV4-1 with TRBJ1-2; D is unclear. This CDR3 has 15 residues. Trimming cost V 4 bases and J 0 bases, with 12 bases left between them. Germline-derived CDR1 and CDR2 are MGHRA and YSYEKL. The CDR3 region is CASSPNKETNYGYTF. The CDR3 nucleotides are TGCGCCAGCAGCCCAAACAAAGAAACTAACTATGGCTACACCTTC.

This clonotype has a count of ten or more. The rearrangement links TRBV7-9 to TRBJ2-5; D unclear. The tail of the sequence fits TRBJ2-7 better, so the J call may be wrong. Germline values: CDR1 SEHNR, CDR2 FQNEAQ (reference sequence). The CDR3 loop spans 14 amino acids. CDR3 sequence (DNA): TGTGCCAGCAGCTTAGACGGCTCCTCGTACGAGCAGTACTTC. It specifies CASSLDGSSYEQYF.

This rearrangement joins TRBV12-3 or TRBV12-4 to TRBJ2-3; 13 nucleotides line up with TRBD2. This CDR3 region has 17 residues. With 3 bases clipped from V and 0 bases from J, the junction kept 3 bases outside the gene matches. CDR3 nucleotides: TGTGCCAGCAGTTTTGGACTAGCGGGGGTTAGCACAGATACGCAGTATTTT. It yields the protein CASSFGLAGVSTDTQYF.

The CDR3 region has the DNA TGTGCCAGCAGCTCCGGATCGACTTACACCGGGGAGCTGTTTTTT. It translates to CASSSGSTYTGELFF. V and J are TRBV7-9 and TRBJ2-2; D is ambiguous. The V and J ends lost 4 bases and 3 bases respectively, with 12 bases between them. The CDR3 has 15 amino acids. Germline-derived CDR1 and CDR2 are SEHNR and FQNEAQ (reference sequence).